This is a list of T cell receptor beta chains from one sample in a study of shared clonotypes between healthy human individuals. Profiled with immunoSEQ multiplex PCR; TCRdb holds only in-frame clones, not every one. Among 1.6 million or so clones, approximately 98.5% were seen once, and the ten largest hold roughly 0.36%. Sequenced: naive CD4+ T cells sorted from blood. The receptors stem from a man aged 25 to 45 in good health. Each CDR3 is given with its conserved first and last residue. A D gene is named only where the DNA matches it firmly. Clone size is not always given. Where it is, it says once, few, many or a class for expanded clones.

j_call d_call clone_size v_call cdr3_aa cdr3_nt
TRBJ2-5 - - TRBV2 CASAKGETQYF TGTGCCAGCGCGAAAGGGGAGACCCAGTACTTC
TRBJ2-7 - - TRBV6-6 CASSYKGASSEQYF TGTGCCAGCAGTTACAAAGGGGCGTCCTCCGAGCAGTACTTC
TRBJ1-1 TRBD1 - TRBV5-1 CASSSPGQKNTEAFF TGCGCCAGCAGCTCACCGGGACAGAAGAACACTGAAGCTTTCTTT
TRBJ2-3 - - TRBV4-1 CASSQVGRESTDTQYF TGCGCCAGCAGCCAAGTCGGTCGGGAGAGCACAGATACGCAGTATTTT
TRBJ2-7 TRBD2 - TRBV9 CASSVGTSGREIFYEQYF TGTGCCAGCAGCGTAGGGACTAGCGGGAGAGAAATTTTCTACGAGCAGTACTTC
TRBJ2-1 - - TRBV18 CASSPDYNEQFF TGTGCCAGCTCACCAGATTACAATGAGCAGTTCTTC
TRBJ1-2 - - TRBV19 CASSGWDGYGYTF TGTGCCAGTAGTGGGTGGGACGGATATGGCTACACCTTC
TRBJ2-7 - - TRBV4-1 CASSQLGGIASYEQYF TGCGCCAGCAGCCAACTCGGCGGTATTGCTTCCTACGAGCAGTACTTC
TRBJ2-1 TRBD2 - TRBV4-3 CASSQAGTSVNEQFF TGCGCCAGCAGCCAAGCCGGGACTAGCGTCAATGAGCAGTTCTTC
TRBJ2-1 TRBD2 - TRBV7-9 CASSLLLAGSYNEQFF TGTGCCAGCAGCTTATTACTAGCGGGTTCCTACAATGAGCAGTTCTTC
TRBJ1-1 TRBD1 - TRBV5-4 CASSFGRTGEAFF TGTGCCAGCAGCTTTGGTAGGACAGGGGAAGCTTTCTTT
TRBJ1-5 - - TRBV4-1 CASSPLGTANQPQHF TGCGCCAGCAGCCCGCTTGGGACGGCGAATCAGCCCCAGCATTTT
TRBJ1-5 - once TRBV28 CASSSGGGSQPQHF TGTGCCAGCAGTTCTGGGGGGGGGAGTCAGCCCCAGCATTTT
TRBJ1-5 - - TRBV1 CTSSQKKGDGNQPQHF TGCACCAGCAGCCAAAAAAAGGGGGACGGCAATCAGCCCCAGCATTTT
TRBJ2-7 - - TRBV10-3 CAIRAGLSGNFSYEQYF TGTGCCATCAGGGCCGGGCTTAGCGGTAACTTCTCCTACGAGCAGTACTTC
TRBJ2-7 - - TRBV28 CASRTPRAPYEQYF TGTGCCAGCAGAACCCCCAGGGCCCCCTACGAGCAGTACTTC
TRBJ2-2 - - TRBV7-8 CASSLAGGWEGPELFF TGTGCCAGCAGCTTAGCGGGGGGCTGGGAAGGACCGGAGCTGTTTTTT
TRBJ1-2 - - TRBV29-1 CSVGAAANYGYTF TGCAGCGTTGGTGCGGCAGCAAACTATGGCTACACCTTC
TRBJ2-7 - - TRBV7-2 CASSLSRVDEQYF TGTGCCAGCAGCCTGTCTAGGGTCGACGAGCAGTACTTC
TRBJ1-2 TRBD1 - TRBV10-3 CAISKDRADGYTF TGTGCCATCAGTAAGGACAGGGCGGATGGCTACACCTTC
TRBJ1-1 TRBD1 - TRBV5-1 CASSLGPSTGGAEAFF TGCGCCAGCAGCTTGGGGCCGTCTACAGGGGGCGCCGAAGCTTTCTTT
TRBJ2-7 - - TRBV4-3 CASSQDLGKVYEQYF TGCGCCAGCAGCCAAGATCTGGGGAAAGTATACGAGCAGTACTTC
TRBJ1-4 TRBD1 - TRBV14 CASSQSDRGYLGLFF TGTGCCAGCAGCCAATCGGACAGGGGCTATCTGGGGCTGTTTTTT
TRBJ1-4 - - TRBV7-9 CASTTGRGESGKLFF TGTGCCAGCACCACCGGGAGAGGGGAGAGTGGAAAACTGTTTTTT
TRBJ1-3 - - TRBV5-1 CASSLESGPGTIYF TGCGCCAGCAGCTTGGAATCCGGACCGGGCACCATATATTTT
TRBJ2-2 - - TRBV7-8 CASSLRSVLNTGELFF TGTGCCAGCAGCTTAAGGAGCGTATTGAACACCGGGGAGCTGTTTTTT
TRBJ1-2 - - TRBV11-2 CASSPGLAVVNYGYTF TGTGCCAGCAGCCCCGGGCTGGCAGTGGTTAACTATGGCTACACCTTC
TRBJ1-1 - - TRBV18 CASSPKRSSEYEAFF TGTGCCAGCTCACCCAAACGGAGTTCCGAATATGAAGCTTTCTTT
TRBJ2-1 TRBD2 - TRBV9 CASSVEAGGAYNEQFF TGTGCCAGCAGCGTAGAAGCGGGAGGGGCCTACAATGAGCAGTTCTTC
TRBJ2-7 TRBD2 - TRBV6-5 CASSFSGNALYEQYF TGTGCCAGCAGTTTCAGCGGGAACGCCCTCTACGAGCAGTACTTC
TRBJ2-7 - - TRBV28 CASSPEGPGTLTYEQYF TGTGCCAGCAGCCCTGAAGGACCCGGGACCCTCACCTACGAGCAGTACTTC
TRBJ2-2 TRBD1 - TRBV5-1 CASSSDRVGELFF TGCGCCAGCAGCTCTGACAGGGTGGGGGAGCTGTTTTTT
TRBJ1-2 TRBD1 - TRBV28 CASSWDSPYGYTF TGTGCCAGCAGTTGGGACAGCCCCTATGGCTACACCTTC
TRBJ2-6 TRBD2 - TRBV15 CATSILAGGTGANVLTF TGTGCCACCAGCATACTAGCGGGAGGGACTGGGGCCAACGTCCTGACTTTC
TRBJ2-3 - - TRBV27 CASSRQVNTDTQYF TGTGCCAGCAGCCGGCAGGTTAACACAGATACGCAGTATTTT
TRBJ2-5 - - TRBV18 CASSPRLLGETQYF TGTGCCAGCTCACCACGACTACTTGGGGAGACCCAGTACTTC